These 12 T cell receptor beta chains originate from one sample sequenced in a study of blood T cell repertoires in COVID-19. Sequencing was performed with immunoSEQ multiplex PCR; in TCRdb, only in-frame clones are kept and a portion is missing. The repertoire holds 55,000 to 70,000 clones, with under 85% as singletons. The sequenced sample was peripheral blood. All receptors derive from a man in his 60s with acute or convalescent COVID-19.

This chain's CDR3 is CASSYSLVQLNTEAFF. CDR3 DNA sequence: TGTGCCAGCAGTTACTCCCTGGTACAGTTGAACACTGAAGCTTTCTTT. The V gene is TRBV6-5, the J gene TRBJ1-1; D gene unclear. V was cut by 0 bases and J by 0 bases, with 11 bases left in between. The CDR3 length is 16 residues. Germline CDR1 MNHEY, CDR2 SVGAGI.

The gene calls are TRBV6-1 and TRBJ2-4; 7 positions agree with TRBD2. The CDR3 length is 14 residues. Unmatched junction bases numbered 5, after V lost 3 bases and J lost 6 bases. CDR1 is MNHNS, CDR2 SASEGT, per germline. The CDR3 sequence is CASSDLGRVNIQYF. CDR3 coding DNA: TGTGCCAGCAGTGACCTTGGGAGGGTAAACATTCAGTACTTC.

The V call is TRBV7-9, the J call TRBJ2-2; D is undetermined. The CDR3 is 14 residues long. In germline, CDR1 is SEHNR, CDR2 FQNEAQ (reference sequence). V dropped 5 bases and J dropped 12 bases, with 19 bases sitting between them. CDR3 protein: CASSPSRQRLKLFF. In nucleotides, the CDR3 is TGTGCCAGCAGCCCCAGCAGGCAAAGGTTGAAGCTGTTTTTT. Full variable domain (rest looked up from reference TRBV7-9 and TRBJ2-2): DTGVSQNPRHKITKRGQNVTFRCDPISEHNRLYWYRQTLGQGPEFLTYFQNEAQLEKSRLLSDRFSAERPKGSFSTLEIQRTEQGDSAMYLCASSPSRQRLKLFFGEGSRLTVL.

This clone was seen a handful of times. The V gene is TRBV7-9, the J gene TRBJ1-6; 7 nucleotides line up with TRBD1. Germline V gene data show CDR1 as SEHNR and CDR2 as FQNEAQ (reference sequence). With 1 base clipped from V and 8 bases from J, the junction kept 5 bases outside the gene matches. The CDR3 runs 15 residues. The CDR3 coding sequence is TGTGCCAGCAGCTTAGGGACAGGTCTTGATTCACCCCTCCACTTT. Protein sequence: CASSLGTGLDSPLHF. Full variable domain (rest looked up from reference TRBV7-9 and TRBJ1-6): DTGVSQNPRHKITKRGQNVTFRCDPISEHNRLYWYRQTLGQGPEFLTYFQNEAQLEKSRLLSDRFSAERPKGSFSTLEIQRTEQGDSAMYLCASSLGTGLDSPLHFGNGTRLTVT.

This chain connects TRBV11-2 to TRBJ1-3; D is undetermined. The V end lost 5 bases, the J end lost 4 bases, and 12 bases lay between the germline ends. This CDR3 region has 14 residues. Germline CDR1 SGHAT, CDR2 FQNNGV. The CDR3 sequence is CASSLRWAGNTIYF. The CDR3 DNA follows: TGTGCCAGCAGCCTCCGCTGGGCGGGAAACACCATATATTTT.

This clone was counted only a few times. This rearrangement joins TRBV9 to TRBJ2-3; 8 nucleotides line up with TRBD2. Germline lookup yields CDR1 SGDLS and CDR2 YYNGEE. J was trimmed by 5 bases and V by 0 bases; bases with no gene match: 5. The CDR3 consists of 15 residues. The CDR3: CASSVDSGMIDTQYF. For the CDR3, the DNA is TGTGCCAGCAGCGTAGATAGCGGGATGATAGATACGCAGTATTTT.

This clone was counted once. The CDR3 DNA reads TGTGCCAGCAAGCTACAGGGGAAGGGCAGTGGCTACACCTTC. Its translation is CASKLQGKGSGYTF. The gene calls are TRBV2 and TRBJ1-2; 7 positions agree with TRBD1. Unmatched junction bases numbered 12, after V lost 7 bases and J lost 7 bases. The CDR3 consists of 14 residues. Germline CDR1 and CDR2: SNHLY and FYNNEI.

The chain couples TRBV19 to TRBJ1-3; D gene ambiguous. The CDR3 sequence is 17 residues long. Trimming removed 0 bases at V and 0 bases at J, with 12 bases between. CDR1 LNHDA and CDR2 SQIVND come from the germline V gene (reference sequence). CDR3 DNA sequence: TGTGCCAGTAGTATAGACAGCGACTTTTACTCTGGAAACACCATATATTTT. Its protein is CASSIDSDFYSGNTIYF.

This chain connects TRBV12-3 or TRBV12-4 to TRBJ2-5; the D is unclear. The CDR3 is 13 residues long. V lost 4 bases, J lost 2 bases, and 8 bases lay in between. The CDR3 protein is CASSSGSQETQYF. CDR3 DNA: TGTGCCAGCAGTTCGGGTTCGCAAGAGACCCAGTACTTC.

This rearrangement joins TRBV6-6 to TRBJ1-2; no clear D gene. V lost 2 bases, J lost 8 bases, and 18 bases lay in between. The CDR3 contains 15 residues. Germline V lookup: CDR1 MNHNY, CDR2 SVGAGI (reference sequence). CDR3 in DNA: TGTGCCAGCAGTTACGAAGCGAACTCTGCTCGGGGCTACACCTTC. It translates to CASSYEANSARGYTF.

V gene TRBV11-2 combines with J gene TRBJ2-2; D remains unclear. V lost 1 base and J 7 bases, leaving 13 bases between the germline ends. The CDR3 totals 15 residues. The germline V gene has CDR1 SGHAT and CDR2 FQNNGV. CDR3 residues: CASSLGISIRGELFF. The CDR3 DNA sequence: TGTGCCAGCAGCTTAGGTATCTCTATTCGCGGGGAGCTGTTTTTT.

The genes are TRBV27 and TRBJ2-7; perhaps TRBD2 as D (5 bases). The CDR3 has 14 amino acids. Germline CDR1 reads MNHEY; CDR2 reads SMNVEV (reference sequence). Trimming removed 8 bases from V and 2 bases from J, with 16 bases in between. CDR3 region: CASRPPGVAYEQYF. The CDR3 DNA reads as TGTGCCAGCCGCCCCCCCGGGGTAGCCTACGAGCAGTACTTC.